The entry below gives a single TCR beta chain sequence along with its context. The antigen is undetermined. Donors were healthy Caucasian individuals from Russia aged roughly 6 to 90. This CDR3 comprises 12 residues. CDR1 and CDR2 (germline): DFQATT, SNEGSKA (reference sequence). It was with a sample-barcoded 5' primer and a J-beta primer mix that a second PCR of roughly 7 to 12 cycles was run. TCRdb reanalysed the 5' RACE reads using MiXCR and keeps one entry per CDR3 protein. The sample yields 710,000 or so distinct CDR3 sequences, about 34% seen once. This record belongs to a study of blood T cells in healthy people across ages. General observations from the study: Whereas aged donors had fewer naive CD4+ cells, long-lived donors had more of them and higher diversity.

The V and J genes are TRBV20-1 and TRBJ2-5, with 8 bases lining up with TRBD2. The sample taken for sequencing was blood. This TCR was recovered from a woman older than 75 in good health. The CDR3 DNA reads TGCAGCTGCTCGGGGGGGCAAGAGACCCAGTACTTC. Encoded protein: CSCSGGQETQYF.